Listed below are T cell receptor beta chains from one sample, sequenced in a study of sequential checkpoint blockade in melanoma. Libraries were prepared by immunoSEQ multiplex PCR; TCRdb keeps only in-frame clonotypes and omits some of them. In the table there are about 20,000 clones, roughly 28% of which are singletons. Sequenced here: tumor tissue (inferred from file names), sampled from a patient given nivolumab and ipilimumab in sequence. The receptor set was obtained from a human donor with melanoma. CDR3s include the opening cysteine and the closing phenylalanine or tryptophan. Fields, in order: J gene, D gene, V gene, clone size, CDR3 DNA, CDR3 protein. A D gene is named only where the DNA matches it firmly. Expanded clones get a size class; other rows say once, few or many, or leave the size out.

j_call: TRBJ2-5
d_call: TRBD1
v_call: TRBV5-1
clone_size: .
cdr3_nt: TGCGCCAGCAGCCGGGGACAGGGGAAGGAAGAGACCCAGTACTTC
cdr3_aa: CASSRGQGKEETQYF

j_call: TRBJ2-1
d_call: TRBD1
v_call: TRBV23-1
clone_size: .
cdr3_nt: TGCGCCAGCACCAAAGACAGGGGCAATGAGCAGTTCTTC
cdr3_aa: CASTKDRGNEQFF

j_call: TRBJ1-1
d_call: .
v_call: TRBV11-3
clone_size: many
cdr3_nt: TGTGCCAGCAGAATGGCTTTCAGGGGCTGGGACACTGAAGCTTTCTTT
cdr3_aa: CASRMAFRGWDTEAFF

j_call: TRBJ1-6
d_call: TRBD1
v_call: TRBV14
clone_size: .
cdr3_nt: TGTGCCAGCAGCCCCCGGACAGGGAACAATTCACCCCTCCACTTT
cdr3_aa: CASSPRTGNNSPLHF

j_call: TRBJ2-5
d_call: .
v_call: TRBV7-4
clone_size: few
cdr3_nt: TGTGCCAGCAGCTTAGGGGCCCGGGAGACCCAGTACTTC
cdr3_aa: CASSLGARETQYF

j_call: TRBJ1-1
d_call: .
v_call: TRBV7-2
clone_size: .
cdr3_nt: TGTGCCAGCAGCTCGGGGGGCTACACTGAAGCTTTCTTT
cdr3_aa: CASSSGGYTEAFF

j_call: TRBJ1-5
d_call: .
v_call: TRBV11-3
clone_size: few
cdr3_nt: TGTGCCAGCAGCTTATCAATCACCCGTCAGCCCCAGCATTTT
cdr3_aa: CASSLSITRQPQHF

j_call: TRBJ2-5
d_call: TRBD1
v_call: TRBV9
clone_size: many
cdr3_nt: TGTGCCAGCAGCGTTAGGGACAGGGTCATAGAGACCCAGTACTTC
cdr3_aa: CASSVRDRVIETQYF

j_call: TRBJ2-5
d_call: .
v_call: TRBV2
clone_size: .
cdr3_nt: TGTGCCAGCAGTAATAGGGGGGGCCGGGAGACCCAGTACTTC
cdr3_aa: CASSNRGGRETQYF

j_call: TRBJ2-1
d_call: TRBD2
v_call: TRBV11-3
clone_size: many
cdr3_nt: TGTGCCAGCAGCCAAACTAGCGGGGGGGCTAATGAGCAGTTCTTC
cdr3_aa: CASSQTSGGANEQFF